These 29 T cell receptor beta chains were all obtained from the same sample, sequenced in a study of shared clonotypes between healthy human individuals (dated by TCRdb to about 2020). The library was made by the immunoSEQ multiplex PCR assay. The source is immuneACCESS, and TCRdb retained only in-frame sequences with V and J called. Part of the clones is not carried over; for the studies checked, unresolved V genes explain less than half of this, and the remainder is unexplained. A total of millions of clones appear in this sample, approximately 95% of them only once. The top ten clonotypes cover about 1.1% of the sample. For the CD8 naive samples, CD45RO-negative cells were positively selected for CCR7, yielding a CD45RA+CCR7+ population from which TemRA cells were excluded. Sequencing was performed on naive CD8+ T cells sorted from blood. The cell subset or site label, as the study defines it: CD45RA+CCR7+. Every receptor here comes from a man aged 18 to 29 in good health.

V usage is TRBV4-1 and J usage is TRBJ2-7; a possible D gene is TRBD2 (6 bases). With 4 bases removed from V and 3 bases from J, the gap between germline ends came to 13 bases. Germline loops: CDR1 MGHRA, CDR2 YSYEKL. The CDR3 is made up of 14 amino acids. The CDR3 sequence is CASSPLGGNYEQYF. The CDR3 DNA reads TGCGCCAGCAGCCCTCTTGGGGGGAACTACGAGCAGTACTTC.

V gene TRBV5-6 combines with J gene TRBJ1-2; no clear D. Germline lookup yields CDR1 SGHDT and CDR2 YYEEEE. This CDR3 is 16 amino acids long. Between the trimmed V and J ends, which lost 6 bases and 3 bases, there was a span of 21 bases. CDR3 region: CASTYWAESNYYGYTF. The CDR3, as DNA: TGTGCCAGCACCTACTGGGCGGAGAGCAACTACTATGGCTACACCTTC.

This clone was observed once. The same CDR3 also results from other DNA sequences found in this sample. The chain links TRBV7-6 to TRBJ2-2; D unclear. Germline V gene data show CDR1 as SGHVS and CDR2 as FNYEAQ. Trimming stripped 3 bases from V and 8 bases from J, with 4 bases between. The CDR3 has 11 amino acids. For the CDR3, the DNA is TGTGCCAGCAGCTTGGTGGGGGAGCTGTTTTTT. Amino acid sequence: CASSLVGELFF.

This clone was seen just once. The V gene is TRBV6-6, the J gene TRBJ2-7, with 7 bases identical to TRBD1. The germline CDR1 and CDR2 sequences are MNHNY and SVGAGI (reference sequence). The junction had 6 bases not matched to a gene; V was cut back by 4 bases and J by 0 bases. The CDR3 runs to 15 residues. The CDR3 nucleotides are TGTGCCAGCAGTTCCGGACAGGTGAGCTCCTACGAGCAGTACTTC. Encoded protein: CASSSGQVSSYEQYF.

This clone occurred once. V gene TRBV9 combines with J gene TRBJ2-3, with 9 nucleotides matching TRBD2. Germline V gene lookup returns CDR1 SGDLS and CDR2 YYNGEE. There are 19 residues in the CDR3. Trimming at V came to 0 bases and at J to 0 bases, leaving 11 bases not matched to a gene. CDR3 loop: CASSVEAGGFLPSTDTQYF. In DNA form, the CDR3 reads TGTGCCAGCAGCGTAGAAGCGGGGGGTTTCCTTCCTAGCACAGATACGCAGTATTTT.

The rearrangement joins TRBV2 to TRBJ2-4, with D unclear. Per germline, CDR1 SNHLY and CDR2 FYNNEI. The CDR3 sequence is 12 residues long. Trimming shortened V by 8 bases and J by 0 bases, and 5 bases separated the two germline ends. CDR3 residues: CASLLAKNIQYF. CDR3 coding DNA: TGTGCCAGCTTGTTAGCCAAAAACATTCAGTACTTC.

This clone was seen a single time. The rearrangement uses TRBV29-1 and TRBJ2-1; 11 bases align to TRBD2. V dropped 3 bases and J dropped 9; count of bases not matched to a gene: 7. The germline CDR1 and CDR2 sequences are SQVTM and ANQGSEA. This CDR3 has 14 amino acids. The CDR3 reads CSVDPLAGGFEQFF. The CDR3 coding sequence is TGCAGCGTTGACCCCCTAGCGGGGGGTTTTGAGCAGTTCTTC.

V and J are TRBV4-1 and TRBJ2-7, with a weak D call TRBD2 (5 bases). This CDR3 comprises 19 residues. Germline V lookup: CDR1 MGHRA, CDR2 YSYEKL. The V end lost 4 bases, the J end lost 4 bases, and 29 bases lay between the germline ends. The CDR3 DNA reads as TGCGCCAGCAGCCCTCGGGCAGACACGGGGTGGGCTTTGGGTTACGAGCAGTACTTC. This codes for CASSPRADTGWALGYEQYF.

The chain joins TRBV4-1 to TRBJ2-3; 9 bases fit TRBD1. This CDR3 comprises 15 residues. Germline loops: CDR1 MGHRA, CDR2 YSYEKL. V lost 0 bases to trimming and J lost 6 bases; unmatched junction nucleotides: 4. Here the CDR3 reads CASSQEGQGLDTQYF. The CDR3 DNA is TGCGCCAGCAGCCAAGAGGGACAGGGCCTCGATACGCAGTATTTT.

V usage is TRBV6-5 and J usage is TRBJ1-2; a weak D match, TRBD1 (6 bases). Germline V gene data show CDR1 as MNHEY and CDR2 as SVGAGI. The CDR3 covers 13 residues. V lost 4 bases and J 7 bases, leaving 13 bases between the germline ends. The CDR3, as DNA: TGTGCCAGCAGTTTGGGGGGGCAGGGTGGCTACACCTTC. This encodes CASSLGGQGGYTF.

This rearrangement joins TRBV29-1 to TRBJ1-5; D call uncertain. Germline-derived CDR1 and CDR2 are SQVTM and ANQGSEA. Trimming removed 0 bases from V and 6 bases from J, with 12 bases in between. There are 14 residues in the CDR3. CDR3: CSVEEGSPGQPQHF. CDR3 DNA: TGCAGCGTTGAAGAGGGAAGTCCGGGTCAGCCCCAGCATTTT.

The rearrangement joins TRBV5-4 to TRBJ1-4, with a possible D match to TRBD1 (6 bases). The ends were cut back, 2 bases at V and 8 bases at J, with 16 bases in the middle. This CDR3 comprises 15 residues. From germline, CDR1 is SGHNT and CDR2 YYREEE (reference sequence). The CDR3 protein is CASSLTGTITEKLFF. DNA of the CDR3: TGTGCCAGCAGCTTAACCGGGACAATTACCGAAAAACTGTTTTTT.

A word on this clone: Different DNA sequences within this sample yield the same CDR3. This rearrangement joins TRBV27 to TRBJ1-1; perhaps TRBD1 as D (5 bases). The V end was cut by 2 bases, the J end by 1 base, with 8 bases between. Germline V gene sequence: CDR1 MNHEY, CDR2 SMNVEV (reference sequence). This CDR3 is built from 14 residues. Here the CDR3 reads CASSLNGGNTEAFF. CDR3 nucleotides: TGTGCCAGCAGTTTAAACGGGGGGAACACTGAAGCTTTCTTT.

V gene TRBV29-1 combines with J gene TRBJ2-2; D unclear. The V gene's germline CDR1 is SQVTM and CDR2 ANQGSEA. The V end was cut by 4 bases, the J end by 7 bases, with 7 bases between. The CDR3 is 11 amino acids. Written as DNA, the CDR3 is TGCAGCGTTGGGATGAGCGGGGAGCTGTTTTTT. Amino acid sequence: CSVGMSGELFF.

The chain uses TRBV10-2 and TRBJ1-1; 8 bases match TRBD1. CDR1 is WSHSY and CDR2 is SAAADI in the germline V gene. The trim removed 8 bases at V and 0 bases at J, leaving 8 bases unmatched. The CDR3 sequence is 15 residues long. The CDR3 DNA follows: TGCGCCAGCGCCGCTGGACAGGGAGTGAACACTGAAGCTTTCTTT. Amino acids: CASAAGQGVNTEAFF.

This chain connects TRBV30 to TRBJ1-1; weak D call: TRBD1 (6 bases). Germline loops: CDR1 GTSNPN, CDR2 SVGIG (reference sequence). The CDR3 is made up of 15 amino acids. Trimming took off 0 bases at V and 1 base at J, with 12 bases between the two ends. The DNA for the CDR3 is TGTGCCTGGAGTGTAAACAGGGAAGGGAACACTGAAGCTTTCTTT. Translation: CAWSVNREGNTEAFF.

In the case of this clone: Other DNA sequences in the sample encode the same CDR3. The chain links TRBV30 to TRBJ1-1; 7 positions match TRBD1. Losses at the gene ends were 1 base for V and 5 bases for J; bases not matched to a gene: 4. Looked up from germline, CDR1 is GTSNPN and CDR2 is SVGIG (reference sequence). CDR3 size: 13 residues. CDR3 region: CAWSASGGTEAFF. The CDR3 nucleotides are TGTGCCTGGAGTGCCTCAGGGGGGACTGAAGCTTTCTTT.

The chain recombines TRBV23-1 with TRBJ2-7; the D gene is possibly TRBD1 (6 bases). TRBV23-1 is reported as an ORF; its role is uncertain. Trimming cost V 7 bases and J 2 bases, with 15 bases left between them. This CDR3 comprises 14 residues. Written as DNA, the CDR3 is TGCGCCAGCAACCGGGACACCCAAACCTACGAGCAGTACTTC. It encodes CASNRDTQTYEQYF.

Notes on this clone: This same CDR3 is encoded by further DNA sequences in the sample. The chain employs TRBV30 and TRBJ2-1; the D call may be TRBD1 or TRBD2 (5 bases each). Germline assignment: CDR1 GTSNPN and CDR2 SVGIG (reference sequence). The CDR3 has 11 amino acids. Trimming shortened V by 1 base and J by 7 bases, and 5 bases separated the two germline ends. In DNA form, the CDR3 reads TGTGCCTGGAGTGGGGGGAATGAGCAGTTCTTC. The encoded protein is CAWSGGNEQFF.

This chain links TRBV11-2 with TRBJ1-6, with 8 bases aligning to TRBD1. This CDR3 is built from 15 residues. V gave up 5 bases and J gave up 3 bases; unmatched junction bases: 3. The germline gives CDR1 SGHAT, CDR2 FQNNGV. This chain's CDR3 is CASSDDRGYNSPLHF. For the CDR3, the DNA is TGTGCCAGCAGCGACGACAGGGGCTATAATTCACCCCTCCACTTT.

The chain carries TRBV10-3 and TRBJ2-7; D is possibly TRBD2 (6 bases). The length of the CDR3 is 14 residues. V gave up 6 bases and J gave up 0 bases, with 12 bases separating them. Germline V gives CDR1 ENHRY, CDR2 SYGVKD. The CDR3 sequence is CAIRPIGGSYEQYF. CDR3 sequence (DNA): TGTGCCATCAGACCAATCGGGGGCTCCTACGAGCAGTACTTC.

The V gene is TRBV11-3, the J gene TRBJ2-3; TRBD2 matches at 7 bases. The V gene's germline CDR1 is SGHNT and CDR2 YENEEA. The V segment lost 1 base and the J segment 4 bases; nucleotides outside the gene matches: 5. The CDR3 extends over 15 amino acids. The CDR3 nucleotides read TGTGCCAGCAGCTTAGTTCCGGGAGGAGCAGATACGCAGTATTTT. This sequence encodes CASSLVPGGADTQYF. The entire variable domain, with the rest obtained from reference TRBV11-3 and TRBJ2-3, is as follows: EAGVVQSPRYKIIEKKQPVAFWCNPISGHNTLYWYLQNLGQGPELLIRYENEEAVDDSQLPKDRFSAERLKGVDSTLKIQPAELGDSAVYLCASSLVPGGADTQYFGPGTRLTVL.

The rearrangement uses TRBV7-9 and TRBJ2-7; TRBD2 agrees at 8 bases. CDR1 is SEHNR, CDR2 FQNEAQ, per germline (reference sequence). Trimming took 2 bases from V and 6 from J; bases not matched to a gene: 6. There are 14 residues in the CDR3. This CDR3 reads CASSLSSGKGEQYF. The CDR3 DNA sequence: TGTGCCAGCAGCTTAAGTAGCGGGAAGGGCGAGCAGTACTTC. Combining the CDR3 with reference TRBV7-9 and TRBJ2-7 gives the whole variable domain DTGVSQNPRHKITKRGQNVTFRCDPISEHNRLYWYRQTLGQGPEFLTYFQNEAQLEKSRLLSDRFSAERPKGSFSTLEIQRTEQGDSAMYLCASSLSSGKGEQYFGPGTRLTVT.

J is TRBJ2-7 and V is TRBV5-6; TRBD1 matches 7 bases. Germline loops: CDR1 SGHDT, CDR2 YYEEEE. V lost 0 bases to trimming and J lost 5 bases; unmatched junction nucleotides: 5. The CDR3 consists of 14 residues. The CDR3 spells CASSLGTGFHEQYF. The CDR3 nucleotides read TGTGCCAGCAGCTTGGGGACAGGCTTCCACGAGCAGTACTTC.

The genes are TRBV27 and TRBJ2-7; TRBD2 is a possible D gene (6 bases). This CDR3 has 13 amino acids. Trimming took off 3 bases at V and 6 bases at J, with 12 bases between the two ends. Germline V gives CDR1 MNHEY, CDR2 SMNVEV (reference sequence). CDR3 coding DNA: TGTGCCAGCAGTTTCCCCGGGAGTGGCGAGCAGTACTTC. This codes for CASSFPGSGEQYF.

The rearrangement joins TRBV4-3 to TRBJ1-4; possibly TRBD1 for D (6 bases). The V gene lost 1 base and the J gene lost 5 bases, with 11 bases spanning the gap. Per germline, CDR1 LGHNA and CDR2 YSLEER. This CDR3 is 15 amino acids long. As DNA, the CDR3 is TGCGCCAGCAGCCAAGGTTACAGGGAGAATGAAAAACTGTTTTTT. It is translated as CASSQGYRENEKLFF.

V and J are TRBV6-1 and TRBJ1-2; TRBD1 matches 8 bases. Germline V lookup: CDR1 MNHNS, CDR2 SASEGT. Germline trimming cut 2 bases from V and 6 bases from J; bases unmatched to any gene: 11. This CDR3 has 16 amino acids. The CDR3 DNA reads as TGTGCCAGCAGTGAACCCGGGACAGGTGGGATCGATGGCTACACCTTC. Translation gives CASSEPGTGGIDGYTF.

Of note for this clone: The same CDR3 arises from other DNA sequences in this sample as well. The chain carries TRBV9 and TRBJ1-1; D may be TRBD1 (5 bases). Germline CDR1 and CDR2: SGDLS and YYNGEE. Trimming removed 0 bases at V and 3 bases at J, with 9 bases between. The CDR3 sequence is 14 residues long. The CDR3 is CASSVGAGDTEAFF. The CDR3 DNA reads as TGTGCCAGCAGCGTAGGGGCGGGGGACACTGAAGCTTTCTTT.

The chain combines TRBV19 with TRBJ2-7; 8 bases are shared with TRBD1. V gave up 7 bases and J gave up 6 bases; unmatched junction bases: 11. Germline V CDR1 and CDR2: LNHDA, SQIVND (reference sequence). There are 14 residues in the CDR3. The CDR3 DNA sequence: TGTGCCAGTAACTCCCAGGGGGCGTTCGCCGAGCAGTACTTC. Its translation is CASNSQGAFAEQYF.